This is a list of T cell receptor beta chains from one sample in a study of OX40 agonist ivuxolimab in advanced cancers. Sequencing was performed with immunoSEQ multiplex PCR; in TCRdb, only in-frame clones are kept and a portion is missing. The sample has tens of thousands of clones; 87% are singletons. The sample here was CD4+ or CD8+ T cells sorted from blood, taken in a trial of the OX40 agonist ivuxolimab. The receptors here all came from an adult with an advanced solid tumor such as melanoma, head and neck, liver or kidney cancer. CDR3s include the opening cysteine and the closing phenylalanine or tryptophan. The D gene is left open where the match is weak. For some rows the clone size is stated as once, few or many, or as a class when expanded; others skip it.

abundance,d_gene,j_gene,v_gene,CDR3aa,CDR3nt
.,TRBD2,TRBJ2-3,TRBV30,CAWAWTSGRTDTQYF,TGTGCCTGGGCCTGGACTAGCGGGAGAACAGATACGCAGTATTTT
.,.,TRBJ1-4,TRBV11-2,CASSSPGGLGEKLFF,TGTGCCAGCAGCTCCCCCGGGGGCCTGGGTGAAAAACTGTTTTTT
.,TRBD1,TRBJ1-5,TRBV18,CASSPGQGLNQPQHF,TGTGCCAGCTCACCCGGACAGGGCCTAAATCAGCCCCAGCATTTT
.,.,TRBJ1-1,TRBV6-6,CASTYTREATEAFF,TGTGCCAGCACCTACACAAGGGAGGCCACTGAAGCTTTCTTT
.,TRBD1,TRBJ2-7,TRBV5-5,CASSLYRVDRGTSYEQYF,TGTGCCAGCAGCTTGTATCGTGTGGACAGGGGGACCTCCTACGAGCAGTACTTC
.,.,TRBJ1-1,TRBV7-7,CASIFGPDPYTEAFF,TGTGCTAGCATCTTTGGACCGGATCCGTACACTGAAGCTTTCTTT
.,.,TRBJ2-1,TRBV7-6,CASSLEGKAYYNEQFF,TGTGCCAGCAGCTTAGAGGGCAAAGCCTACTACAATGAGCAGTTCTTC
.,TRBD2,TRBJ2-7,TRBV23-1,CASSQSNSRREGSSYEQYF,TGCGCCAGCAGTCAATCGAACTCCAGGCGGGAGGGCAGCTCCTACGAGCAGTACTTC
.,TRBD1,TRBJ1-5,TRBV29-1,CSVVLPGQGVYSNQPQHF,TGCAGCGTTGTTCTACCGGGACAGGGGGTCTATAGCAATCAGCCCCAGCATTTT
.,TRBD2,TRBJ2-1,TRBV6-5,CASGRPYNEQFF,TGTGCTAGCGGGAGGCCTTACAATGAGCAGTTCTTC
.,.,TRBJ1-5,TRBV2,CASRITGIGNQPQHF,TGTGCCAGCAGAATCACAGGGATCGGCAATCAGCCCCAGCATTTT
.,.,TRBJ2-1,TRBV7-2,CASSPSSGSKEQFF,TGTGCCAGCAGCCCCAGTTCTGGCTCCAAGGAGCAGTTCTTC
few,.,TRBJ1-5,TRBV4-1,CASKVYRVSNQPQHF,TGCGCCAGCAAAGTATACAGGGTTAGCAATCAGCCCCAGCATTTT
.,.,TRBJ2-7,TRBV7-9,CASRGSEQYF,TGTGCCAGCCGGGGATCCGAGCAGTACTTC
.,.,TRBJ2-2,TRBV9,CASSVIRGARAGELFF,TGTGCCAGCAGCGTAATCCGGGGGGCGAGGGCCGGGGAGCTGTTTTTT
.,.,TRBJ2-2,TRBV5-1,CASSLASAGSGELFF,TGCGCCAGCAGCTTAGCCAGCGCGGGGTCCGGGGAGCTGTTTTTT
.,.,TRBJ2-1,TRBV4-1,CASSQGANEQFF,TGCGCCAGCAGCCAAGGGGCAAATGAGCAGTTCTTC
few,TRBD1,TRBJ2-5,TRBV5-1,CASKEERQGFETQYF,TGCGCCAGTAAGGAGGAGAGACAGGGATTCGAGACCCAGTACTTC
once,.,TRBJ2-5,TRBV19,CASSIQLGTRGYF,TGTGCCAGTAGTATTCAGTTGGGGACCCGAGGATACTTC
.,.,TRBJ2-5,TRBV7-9,CASSLTIGMSETQYF,TGTGCCAGCAGCTTAACGATCGGGATGTCTGAGACCCAGTACTTC
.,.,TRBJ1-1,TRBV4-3,CASSVRTEGTEAFF,TGCGCCAGCAGTGTACGGACCGAGGGGACTGAAGCTTTCTTT
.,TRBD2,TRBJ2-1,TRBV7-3,CASSAQPGLAGENELNEQFF,TGTGCCAGCAGCGCCCAACCGGGACTAGCGGGAGAAAATGAGTTGAATGAGCAGTTCTTC
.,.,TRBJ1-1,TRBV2,CASSDNWGTEAFF,TGTGCCAGCAGTGACAACTGGGGCACTGAAGCTTTCTTT
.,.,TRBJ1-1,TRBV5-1,CASSVRQAQDTEAFF,TGCGCCAGCAGCGTAAGACAGGCACAAGACACTGAAGCTTTCTTT